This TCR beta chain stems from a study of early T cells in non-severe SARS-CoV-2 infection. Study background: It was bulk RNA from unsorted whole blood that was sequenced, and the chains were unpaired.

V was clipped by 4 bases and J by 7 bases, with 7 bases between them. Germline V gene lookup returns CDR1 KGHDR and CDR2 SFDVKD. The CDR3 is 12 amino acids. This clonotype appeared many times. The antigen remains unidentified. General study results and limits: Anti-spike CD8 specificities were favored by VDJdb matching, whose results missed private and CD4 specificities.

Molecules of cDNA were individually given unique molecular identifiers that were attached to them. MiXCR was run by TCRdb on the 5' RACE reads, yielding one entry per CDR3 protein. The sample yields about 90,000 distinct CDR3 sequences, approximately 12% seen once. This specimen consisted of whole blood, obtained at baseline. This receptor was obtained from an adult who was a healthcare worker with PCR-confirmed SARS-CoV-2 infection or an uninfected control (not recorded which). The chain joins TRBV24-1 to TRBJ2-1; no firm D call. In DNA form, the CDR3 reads TGTGCCACCAGTGACCGTGGGAATGAGCAGTTCTTC. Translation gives CATSDRGNEQFF.